This entry is about one TCR beta chain. Which antigen it targets is not known. Base qualities were left out, and no much larger clone turns up one base away. The record originates from a study of T cell repertoires in cytomegalovirus infection (dated 2019 in TCRdb). In terms of the full investigation: The HLA type of each donor mattered for the analysis, because public TCR beta signatures pointed to carriage of CMV infection along with the matching HLA type.

Sequenced on an Illumina HiSeq 1500. TCRdb trimmed the raw reads at Q25, called clones with MiXCR and kept productive beta chains. One record per CDR3 amino acid sequence lists the most common genes and DNA. Here the sample has roughly 500,000 distinct CDR3 sequences; approximately 15% occur a single time. 20% to 30% of the sample is taken by the ten largest. The CDR3 has 12 amino acids, counting the end cysteine and phenylalanine. Only the CDR3 region is kept as DNA, spanning 36 bases read in frame from base 1. CDR1 and CDR2, looked up from the germline V gene, are SQVTM and ANQGSEA. Trimming takes 4 bases from V and 6 bases from J, and the germline ends sit 10 bases apart. The paper's findings and limits, for the study overall: In both this cohort and an independent roughly 350-donor cohort, the cumulative frequency of public TCR beta family members distinguished carriers of CMV infection plus the relevant HLA type. The ex vivo response was dominated by HLA-C-restricted CMV-specific TCR beta clonotypes, which also provided the single most frequent clonotype in two of eight donors.

This TCR came from a human donor in good health (CMV status not recorded). Some clones in this sample may be carry-over from other donors' samples. The chain was built from TRBV29-1 and TRBJ2-1; no D gene call is confident. Specimen: CD8+ T cells from PBMCs. Here is the DNA: TGCAGCGTTGGGCCGCCAGGCAATGAGCAGTTCTTC. Its amino acids are CSVGPPGNEQFF.